This entry lists 13 T cell receptor beta chains sequenced from one sample in a study of beta chain features in type 1 diabetes. Expressed TCRB transcripts were sequenced after all isolated RNA was converted to cDNA. Profiling relied on immunoSEQ multiplex PCR, and the TCRdb table lists in-frame clones only, not all of them. Of under 900,000 clones listed, roughly 17% are singletons. Sequencing was carried out using naive CD4+ T cells from blood. These receptors all stem from a woman aged 18-29 years in good health.

The chain's CDR3 is CSAYRVSEQYF. The CDR3 DNA is TGCAGTGCCTACAGGGTTTCCGAGCAGTACTTC. This chain joins TRBV20-1 and TRBJ2-7, with D perhaps TRBD1 (6 bases). V gave up 6 bases and J gave up 6 bases, with 12 bases separating them. CDR3 length: 11 residues. Germline loops: CDR1 DFQATT, CDR2 SNEGSKA (reference sequence).

V is TRBV14 and J is TRBJ2-7; 8 bases align to TRBD2. The CDR3 has 15 residues. Germline V gene sequence: CDR1 SGHDN, CDR2 FVKESK. V dropped 4 bases and J dropped 2; count of bases not matched to a gene: 7. CDR3 sequence: CASSPSGTSTYEQYF. The CDR3 bases are TGTGCCAGCAGCCCCTCGGGGACTAGTACCTACGAGCAGTACTTC.

The gene calls are TRBV5-1 and TRBJ2-3, with 9 bases lining up with TRBD2. Germline CDR1 and CDR2: SGHRS and YFSETQ. The CDR3 has 15 residues. The V gene end was trimmed by 1 base and the J gene end by 6 bases; junction bases not matched to a gene: 6. CDR3 in amino acids: CASSLFSGRSDTQYF. In nucleotides, the CDR3 is TGCGCCAGCAGCTTGTTCAGCGGGAGGTCGGATACGCAGTATTTT.

This chain links TRBV4-2 with TRBJ2-3; the D is unclear. CDR3 length: 13 residues. Germline V gives CDR1 LGHNA, CDR2 YNFKEQ. The germline V and J ends were trimmed by 3 bases and 4 bases, with 8 bases remaining between them. In nucleotides, the CDR3 is TGTGCCAGCAGCCATATCCCCGCAGATACGCAGTATTTT. Protein: CASSHIPADTQYF.

This clone was observed a handful of times. The J gene is TRBJ2-1, the V gene TRBV18, with D perhaps matching TRBD2 (6 bases). The germline gives CDR1 KGHSH, CDR2 LQKENI. V was trimmed by 5 bases and J by 6 bases, leaving 29 bases between them. This CDR3 comprises 19 residues. Here the CDR3 DNA reads TGTGCCAGCTCATCTCCCTCCGTTACACGACTAGGTATGGGCAATGAGCAGTTCTTC. Amino acids: CASSSPSVTRLGMGNEQFF.

This clone appeared a few times. The genes are TRBV4-1 and TRBJ1-1; no clear D. This CDR3 is built from 16 residues. Germline V CDR1 and CDR2: MGHRA, YSYEKL. Trimming removed 1 base from V and 4 bases from J, with 16 bases in between. In nucleotides, the CDR3 is TGCGCCAGCAGCCAAGTGGGTAAAACTTGGAGCACTGAAGCTTTCTTT. It codes for CASSQVGKTWSTEAFF.

In its sample, this clone was seen a few times. The chain couples TRBV9 to TRBJ2-1; 7 bases agree with TRBD1. Germline lookup yields CDR1 SGDLS and CDR2 YYNGEE. This CDR3 has 14 amino acids. V gave up 0 bases and J gave up 6 bases; unmatched junction bases: 3. CDR3 coding DNA: TGTGCCAGCAGCGTAGAGGGACAGTCCAATGAGCAGTTCTTC. As protein: CASSVEGQSNEQFF.

This clone was detected only once. The gene calls are TRBV18 and TRBJ2-1; 10 bases align to TRBD1. V shed 3 bases and J 0 bases; nucleotides not matched to a gene: 14. Germline loops: CDR1 KGHSH, CDR2 LQKENI. This CDR3 region has 20 residues. CDR3 nucleotide sequence: TGTGCCAGCTCACCGCTAGTCCCGGGACAGGGGCAAAGCTCCTACAATGAGCAGTTCTTC. Protein sequence: CASSPLVPGQGQSSYNEQFF.

The genes are TRBV9 and TRBJ2-1, with D maybe TRBD1 (6 bases). Germline CDR1 is SGDLS and CDR2 is YYNGEE. This CDR3 comprises 17 residues. Trimming pared 2 bases from V and 0 bases from J, leaving 15 bases between. CDR3 DNA: TGTGCCAGCAGCGTCGCGTCGGACAGTTACTCCTACAATGAGCAGTTCTTC. Amino acids: CASSVASDSYSYNEQFF.

The rearrangement joins TRBV18 to TRBJ2-1; D is possibly TRBD2 (6 bases). Trimming removed 2 bases from V and 6 bases from J, with 8 bases in between. There are 13 residues in the CDR3. Germline V gives CDR1 KGHSH, CDR2 LQKENI. Written as DNA, the CDR3 is TGTGCCAGCTCACCAATGACTAGCAATGAGCAGTTCTTC. Amino acid sequence: CASSPMTSNEQFF. The full variable domain, its missing parts supplied by reference TRBV18 and TRBJ2-1, is NAGVMQNPRHLVRRRGQEARLRCSPMKGHSHVYWYRQLPEEGLKFMVYLQKENIIDESGMPKERFSAEFPKEGPSILRIQQVVRGDSAAYFCASSPMTSNEQFFGPGTRLTVL.

The table lists this clone with a few counts. V usage is TRBV5-6 and J usage is TRBJ2-1; D possibly matches TRBD1 or TRBD2 (5 bases each). V was pared by 2 bases and J by 0 bases, with 12 bases between. The CDR3 is 16 residues long. Germline V gene sequence: CDR1 SGHDT, CDR2 YYEEEE. In DNA, the CDR3 is TGTGCCAGCAGCTTTCCCCCAGGGAGCTCCTACAATGAGCAGTTCTTC. Protein: CASSFPPGSSYNEQFF. The full variable domain, with the rest looked up from reference TRBV5-6 and TRBJ2-1, is DAGVTQSPTHLIKTRGQQVTLRCSPKSGHDTVSWYQQALGQGPQFIFQYYEEEERQRGNFPDRFSGHQFPNYSSELNVNALLLGDSALYLCASSFPPGSSYNEQFFGPGTRLTVL.

The rearrangement links TRBV19 to TRBJ2-1; 10 nucleotides agree with TRBD2. CDR1 and CDR2 from the germline V gene are LNHDA and SQIVND (reference sequence). The CDR3 runs 17 residues. Trimming at V came to 7 bases and at J to 6 bases, leaving 15 bases not matched to a gene. CDR3 amino acids: CASIGASGRRDFNEQFF. The CDR3 bases are TGTGCCAGTATAGGGGCTAGCGGGAGAAGGGACTTCAATGAGCAGTTCTTC. The full variable domain, its missing parts supplied by reference TRBV19 and TRBJ2-1, is DGGITQSPKYLFRKEGQNVTLSCEQNLNHDAMYWYRQDPGQGLRLIYYSQIVNDFQKGDIAEGYSVSREKKESFPLTVTSAQKNPTAFYLCASIGASGRRDFNEQFFGPGTRLTVL.

The chain carries TRBV15 and TRBJ1-5, with TRBD1 as a possible D gene (5 bases). Germline CDR1 and CDR2: LNHNV and YYDKDF (reference sequence). CDR3 length: 15 amino acids. Trimming shortened V by 4 bases and J by 5 bases, and 15 bases separated the two germline ends. The CDR3 loop is CATSNRKTEYQPQHF. CDR3 in DNA: TGTGCCACCAGCAACCGAAAGACAGAATATCAGCCCCAGCATTTT.